Following are 27 T cell receptor beta chains from one sample sequenced in a study of T-cell memory formation after mild COVID-19. MiXCR, run by TCRdb on the 5' RACE reads, gives a single entry per CDR3 protein. This sample has 300,000 to 400,000 distinct CDR3 sequences, with 10% to 15% found just once. The sequenced material came from PBMCs or a T cell subset sorted from them (not recorded which). These TCRs come from a man between 18 and 35 years old who had mild COVID-19 (a few samples of this study predate the infection). Cell type and time point are not known.

This clonotype has a count of ten or more. The rearrangement uses TRBV7-3 and TRBJ2-1; perhaps TRBD1 as D (5 bases). This CDR3 region has 15 residues. Between the trimmed V and J ends, which lost 2 bases and 4 bases, there was a span of 12 bases. The germline V gene has CDR1 SGHTA and CDR2 FQGTGA. As DNA, the CDR3 is TGTGCCAGCAGCTTAGGTCAGGGCCTGTACAATGAGCAGTTCTTC. This gives the protein CASSLGQGLYNEQFF.

This clonotype was counted only a few times. This chain connects TRBV6-6 to TRBJ2-1, with a tentative D call TRBD1 (5 bases). V was cut by 7 bases and J by 6 bases, with 22 bases left in between. The CDR3 contains 16 residues. Germline values: CDR1 MNHNY, CDR2 SVGAGI (reference sequence). The CDR3 region has the DNA TGTGCCAGCATGATAAACAGGCCCAGCCCGGGCAATGAGCAGTTCTTC. Its protein product is CASMINRPSPGNEQFF.

This clonotype was seen more than once but under ten times. This rearrangement joins TRBV7-2 to TRBJ2-3; 11 positions agree with TRBD2. V shed 5 bases and J 4 bases; nucleotides not matched to a gene: 14. Germline V gene data show CDR1 as SGHTA and CDR2 as FQGNSA. The CDR3 covers 18 residues. CDR3 region: CASSTGLLAGGPPDTQYF. The CDR3, as DNA: TGTGCCAGCAGCACCGGCCTCCTAGCGGGGGGCCCCCCAGATACGCAGTATTTT.

This clonotype showed up just once. This sequence joins TRBV20-1 and TRBJ1-3; 10 bases are shared with TRBD1. Germline V lookup: CDR1 DFQATT, CDR2 SNEGSKA (reference sequence). The V gene end was trimmed by 5 bases and the J gene end by 2 bases; junction bases not matched to a gene: 6. This CDR3 contains 15 residues. CDR3 in amino acids: CSAPDRGLAGNTIYF. The CDR3 DNA is TGCAGTGCTCCCGACAGGGGGCTTGCTGGAAACACCATATATTTT.

This chain uses TRBV9 with TRBJ1-5; weak D call: TRBD1 (5 bases). The V gene lost 4 bases and the J gene lost 0 bases, with 11 bases spanning the gap. This CDR3 region has 15 residues. Germline CDR1 is SGDLS and CDR2 is YYNGEE. The DNA of the CDR3 is TGTGCCAGCAGCCCCCAGGGCTATAGCAATCAGCCCCAGCATTTT. This encodes CASSPQGYSNQPQHF.

This clonotype was seen repeatedly, ten times or more. The gene calls are TRBV4-2 and TRBJ2-5, with 8 bases fitting TRBD2. The germline CDR1 and CDR2 sequences are LGHNA and YNFKEQ. The CDR3 consists of 14 residues. J gave up 5 bases and V 5 bases, and 7 bases lay outside the gene matches. CDR3 loop: CASSFGGAGETQYF. The CDR3 region has the DNA TGTGCCAGCAGCTTCGGGGGGGCCGGTGAGACCCAGTACTTC.

This sequence joins TRBV4-2 and TRBJ1-3, with D hard to call. The CDR3 runs to 13 residues. Trimming removed 0 bases at V and 3 bases at J, with 3 bases between. Germline V gene data show CDR1 as LGHNA and CDR2 as YNFKEQ. In DNA form, the CDR3 reads TGTGCCAGCAGCCAAGAAGATGGAAACACCATATATTTT. Amino acids: CASSQEDGNTIYF.

This clonotype was picked up many times. The gene calls are TRBV4-2 and TRBJ2-5; 9 bases match TRBD2. V was clipped by 4 bases and J by 5 bases; unmatched bases: 11. The germline CDR1 and CDR2 sequences are LGHNA and YNFKEQ. The CDR3 sequence is 16 residues long. The CDR3 loop reads CASSPPRAGGEETQYF. In DNA form, the CDR3 reads TGTGCCAGCAGCCCCCCCCGCGCGGGGGGGGAGGAGACCCAGTACTTC.

The V call is TRBV28, the J call TRBJ2-7; D perhaps matches TRBD1 (6 bases). CDR3 length: 13 amino acids. Germline assignment: CDR1 MDHEN and CDR2 SYDVKM. Trimming pared 5 bases from V and 9 bases from J, leaving 17 bases between. The CDR3 DNA reads as TGTGCCAGCAGTCGGACAGCCACGTTCGGGCAGTACTTC. Amino acids: CASSRTATFGQYF.

A few counts support this clonotype. The chain couples TRBV4-3 to TRBJ2-5; tentative D call: TRBD2 (5 bases). The V end lost 0 bases, the J end lost 1 base, and 12 bases lay between the germline ends. Germline V gene lookup returns CDR1 LGHNA and CDR2 YSLEER. This CDR3 has 16 residues. The CDR3 sequence: CASSQDGGGVQETQYF. In DNA form, the CDR3 reads TGCGCCAGCAGCCAAGATGGAGGTGGGGTCCAAGAGACCCAGTACTTC.

This clonotype showed up just a few times. The genes are TRBV7-2 and TRBJ1-3, with 7 positions matching TRBD1. In germline, CDR1 is SGHTA, CDR2 FQGNSA. This CDR3 contains 14 residues. The V gene end was trimmed by 4 bases and the J gene end by 7 bases; junction bases not matched to a gene: 7. CDR3 bases: TGTGCCAGCAGCTCCCACAGGGGTGAGAACACCATATATTTT. It encodes CASSSHRGENTIYF.

V is TRBV20-1 and J is TRBJ2-2; D not certain. This CDR3 contains 14 residues. Between the trimmed V and J ends, which lost 3 bases and 1 base, there was a span of 9 bases. From germline, CDR1 is DFQATT and CDR2 SNEGSKA (reference sequence). CDR3 sequence: CSASPGMNTGELFF. CDR3 DNA sequence: TGCAGTGCTAGCCCCGGCATGAACACCGGGGAGCTGTTTTTT.

A few counts support this clonotype. V and J are TRBV7-9 and TRBJ2-1; either TRBD1 or TRBD2 may fit D (5 bases each). V dropped 8 bases and J dropped 2 bases, with 13 bases sitting between them. Germline loops: CDR1 SEHNR, CDR2 FQNEAQ (reference sequence). The CDR3 is made up of 14 amino acids. The CDR3 coding sequence is TGTGCCAGCTTGGGGGTGTCGGCCTACAATGAGCAGTTCTTC. Protein: CASLGVSAYNEQFF. Using reference TRBV7-9 and TRBJ2-1 for the parts outside the CDR3, the full variable domain is DTGVSQNPRHKITKRGQNVTFRCDPISEHNRLYWYRQTLGQGPEFLTYFQNEAQLEKSRLLSDRFSAERPKGSFSTLEIQRTEQGDSAMYLCASLGVSAYNEQFFGPGTRLTVL.

V gene TRBV4-1 combines with J gene TRBJ2-2; TRBD1 matches at 11 bases. Germline assignment: CDR1 MGHRA and CDR2 YSYEKL. The CDR3 loop spans 17 amino acids. V shed 4 bases, J shed 6 bases, and the junction held 10 bases outside the gene matches. The DNA for the CDR3 is TGCGCCAGCAGCCGCCACTCTGGACAGGGGGCGTCCGGGGAGCTGTTTTTT. Translation gives CASSRHSGQGASGELFF.

This clonotype was recorded many times. The J gene is TRBJ1-3, the V gene TRBV4-3; D gene unclear. Per the germline V gene, CDR1 is LGHNA and CDR2 is YSLEER. This CDR3 is built from 16 residues. Trimming took off 3 bases at V and 4 bases at J, with 16 bases between the two ends. CDR3 sequence (DNA): TGCGCCAGCAGCCACGATGCAGCAACCTCCGGAAACACCATATATTTT. Its translation: CASSHDAATSGNTIYF.

The rearrangement links TRBV30 to TRBJ1-6; TRBD1 agrees at 12 bases. The CDR3 is 16 amino acids. The trim removed 1 base at V and 10 bases at J, leaving 8 bases unmatched. Per the germline V gene, CDR1 is GTSNPN and CDR2 is SVGIG (reference sequence). The CDR3 nucleotides read TGTGCCTGGAGTGCCCGGGACAGGGGGCTAAAATCACCCCTCCACTTT. This encodes CAWSARDRGLKSPLHF.

This clonotype turned up a few times. The genes are TRBV6-1 and TRBJ1-5; D unclear. Germline values: CDR1 MNHNS, CDR2 SASEGT. The CDR3 is 12 residues long. V shed 1 base and J shed 5 bases, with 3 bases lying between them. The CDR3: CASSEGYQPQHF. The CDR3 DNA sequence: TGTGCCAGCAGTGAAGGATATCAGCCCCAGCATTTT.

This clonotype turned up a few times. The chain joins TRBV4-1 to TRBJ2-4; D might be TRBD2 (5 bases). Trimming took off 0 bases at V and 11 bases at J, with 14 bases between the two ends. The CDR3 is 14 amino acids. The V gene's germline CDR1 is MGHRA and CDR2 YSYEKL. This CDR3 reads CASSQDGGWAVQYF. In DNA form, the CDR3 reads TGCGCCAGCAGCCAAGACGGCGGGTGGGCCGTTCAGTACTTC.

At least ten counts were recorded for this clonotype. The CDR3 here is CASSFGGELFF. DNA of the CDR3: TGTGCCAGCAGCTTCGGGGGGGAGCTGTTTTTT. The chain uses TRBV7-2 and TRBJ2-2; D is ambiguous. V lost 3 bases, J lost 8 bases, and 4 bases lay in between. From germline, CDR1 is SGHTA and CDR2 FQGNSA. The CDR3 runs to 11 residues.

This clonotype was counted only a few times. V and J are TRBV11-3 and TRBJ2-1; 8 positions agree with TRBD2. This CDR3 has 17 residues. V shed 2 bases and J 3 bases; nucleotides not matched to a gene: 9. Germline V lookup: CDR1 SGHNT, CDR2 YENEEA. CDR3 loop: CASSLQGPGGDYNEQFF. The CDR3 nucleotides read TGTGCCAGCAGCTTACAGGGGCCCGGGGGGGACTACAATGAGCAGTTCTTC.

This CDR3 reads CSADTSGGAWTDTQYF. In DNA form, the CDR3 reads TGCAGTGCAGACACTAGCGGGGGGGCGTGGACAGATACGCAGTATTTT. This chain joins TRBV20-1 and TRBJ2-3; TRBD2 aligns across 13 bases. This CDR3 is built from 16 residues. In germline, CDR1 is DFQATT, CDR2 SNEGSKA (reference sequence). Trimming took 6 bases from V and 3 from J; bases not matched to a gene: 9.

This chain uses TRBV6-5 with TRBJ1-6, with D unclear. The CDR3 is 15 amino acids. Per germline, CDR1 MNHEY and CDR2 SVGAGI. With 0 bases removed from V and 9 bases from J, the gap between germline ends came to 12 bases. CDR3 sequence (DNA): TGTGCCAGCAGTTACTCGACCGGAGCGAGTTCACCCCTCCACTTT. Its protein is CASSYSTGASSPLHF.

This clonotype has ten or more counts. The rearrangement uses TRBV5-8 and TRBJ2-3, with no clear D. The V end was cut by 2 bases, the J end by 2 bases, with 9 bases between. This CDR3 has 14 residues. Germline V CDR1 and CDR2: SGHTS, YDEGEE. The CDR3 nucleotides are TGTGCCAGCAGCTTCAACTTAAACACAGATACGCAGTATTTT. Encoded protein: CASSFNLNTDTQYF.

The chain joins TRBV5-6 to TRBJ1-2, with D perhaps matching TRBD1 (5 bases). The V gene's germline CDR1 is SGHDT and CDR2 YYEEEE. Between the trimmed V and J ends, which lost 0 bases and 4 bases, there was a span of 13 bases. The CDR3 has 15 residues. CDR3 sequence: CASSLGPGVSYGYTF. The CDR3 nucleotides read TGTGCCAGCAGCTTGGGTCCGGGGGTTTCCTATGGCTACACCTTC.

The CDR3 bases are TGTGCCAGCAGCCAGCAGCGGGCGAGCGGCTACACCTTC. It translates to CASSQQRASGYTF. The chain carries TRBV7-2 and TRBJ1-2; D ambiguous. V was cut by 5 bases and J by 8 bases, with 15 bases left in between. CDR3 length equals 13 residues. Germline V CDR1 and CDR2: SGHTA, FQGNSA. The full variable domain, its missing parts supplied by reference TRBV7-2 and TRBJ1-2, is GAGVSQSPSNKVTEKGKDVELRCDPISGHTALYWYRQSLGQGLEFLIYFQGNSAPDKSGLPSDRFSAERTGGSVSTLTIQRTQQEDSAVYLCASSQQRASGYTFGSGTRLTVV.

This clonotype appeared a few times. This chain uses TRBV20-1 with TRBJ2-3, with D possibly being TRBD2 (5 bases). The CDR3 has 15 amino acids. The V and J ends lost 0 bases and 2 bases respectively, with 12 bases between them. Germline CDR1 reads DFQATT; CDR2 reads SNEGSKA (reference sequence). CDR3 amino acids: CSARDSRRATDTQYF. CDR3 DNA: TGCAGTGCTAGAGATTCCCGGCGGGCCACAGATACGCAGTATTTT.

This clonotype was counted only a few times. This chain uses TRBV6-6 with TRBJ1-2, with TRBD1 matching 7 bases. Germline loops: CDR1 MNHNY, CDR2 SVGAGI (reference sequence). With V trimmed by 5 bases and J by 8 bases, 5 bases remained unmatched. The CDR3 consists of 12 residues. CDR3 loop: CASSPGTEGYTF. The CDR3 DNA follows: TGTGCCAGCAGTCCGGGGACAGAGGGCTACACCTTC.